These T cell receptor beta chains were read from a single sample in a study of blood T cell repertoires in COVID-19. The method was immunoSEQ multiplex PCR; TCRdb's version includes in-frame clones alone and lacks a portion of them. The table shows 200,000 or so clones, with over 75% occurring only once. Specimen: peripheral blood. Every receptor here comes from a man in his forties or fifties with COVID-19, enrolled during active disease. Both conserved end residues are trimmed from each CDR3. Fields, in order: V gene, CDR3 protein.

v_gene: TRBV7-3; CDR3aa: ASSPGLAGVGEQF
v_gene: TRBV6-5; CDR3aa: ASSQTVLAKNIQY
v_gene: TRBV7-6; CDR3aa: ASSLGTSGTYEQY
v_gene: TRBV28; CDR3aa: ASSPWGTGAGGVKQF
v_gene: TRBV5-6; CDR3aa: ASSLSGRGEQF
v_gene: TRBV3-1/TRBV3-2; CDR3aa: ASSQDGQGAGTDTQY
v_gene: TRBV10-2; CDR3aa: AAHAVGEATYEQY
v_gene: TRBV9; CDR3aa: ASSDPARGTSGSSETQY
v_gene: TRBV28; CDR3aa: ASSPIPAGGNSPLH
v_gene: TRBV7-8; CDR3aa: ASSPGGTGIQETQY
v_gene: TRBV27; CDR3aa: ASSFGGLNEQF
v_gene: TRBV7-9; CDR3aa: ASSSKGLANEQF
v_gene: TRBV6-2/TRBV6-3; CDR3aa: ASSYVGVEQY
v_gene: TRBV19; CDR3aa: ASSNPGTGLNEKLF
v_gene: TRBV28; CDR3aa: ASSLAGGVNQPQH
v_gene: TRBV19; CDR3aa: ASSISTSGGTGELF
v_gene: TRBV6-5; CDR3aa: ASGRDPWQAF
v_gene: TRBV5-1; CDR3aa: ASSLEGAVAF
v_gene: TRBV7-9; CDR3aa: ASVGTGDTQY
v_gene: TRBV6-5; CDR3aa: ASSIRVRSGNTIY
v_gene: TRBV5-4; CDR3aa: ASSPYSYEQY
v_gene: TRBV14; CDR3aa: ASSHWVAGRGYTEAF
v_gene: TRBV4-2; CDR3aa: ASSPGPTGTNYGYT
v_gene: TRBV2; CDR3aa: ASSASLAGGQETQY
v_gene: TRBV10-1; CDR3aa: ASSAGGTSYEQY
v_gene: TRBV27; CDR3aa: ASSPGHSNQPQH
v_gene: TRBV19; CDR3aa: ASSIASTSDTQY
v_gene: TRBV7-6; CDR3aa: ASSLGGGAADTQY
v_gene: TRBV21-1; CDR3aa: ASTGTGGYEQY
v_gene: TRBV28; CDR3aa: AGRTSGRGATGELF
v_gene: TRBV19; CDR3aa: ASSVDRGNQPQH
v_gene: TRBV20-1; CDR3aa: SAATGNTIY
v_gene: TRBV28; CDR3aa: ASSSPHRDKFYSNQPQH
v_gene: TRBV7-9; CDR3aa: ASSPHTGTSNNEQF
v_gene: TRBV10-3; CDR3aa: ATDGGASIDTQY
v_gene: TRBV10-3; CDR3aa: AISGLAFEQF
v_gene: TRBV28; CDR3aa: ASSTPGTRIY
v_gene: TRBV28; CDR3aa: ASSLAGDRSNQPQH
v_gene: TRBV9; CDR3aa: ASSPGLADQETQY
v_gene: TRBV9; CDR3aa: ASSAYHEQF
v_gene: TRBV2; CDR3aa: ASSERETGEAF
v_gene: TRBV29-1; CDR3aa: SISDRGIGTEAF
v_gene: TRBV7-6; CDR3aa: ASSLHGGSGTQETQY
v_gene: TRBV5-4; CDR3aa: ASSLASGSVTEAF
v_gene: TRBV7-3; CDR3aa: ASSNQGNTEAF
v_gene: TRBV3-1/TRBV3-2; CDR3aa: ASSPREGGMNTEAF
v_gene: TRBV9; CDR3aa: ASSGPEDTIY
v_gene: TRBV5-8; CDR3aa: ASSLGLINDEQF
v_gene: TRBV7-3; CDR3aa: ASSPGQASYEQY
v_gene: TRBV11-1; CDR3aa: ASSLERTGSEQY
v_gene: TRBV2; CDR3aa: ASSVPAGGRTDTQY
v_gene: TRBV6-2/TRBV6-3; CDR3aa: ASSFYPPGLANEQY
v_gene: TRBV7-9; CDR3aa: ASSPRPRDSRSYEQY
v_gene: TRBV19; CDR3aa: ASSSEGPRGSPLH
v_gene: TRBV10-3; CDR3aa: AISEPLVGDTQY
v_gene: TRBV12-3/TRBV12-4; CDR3aa: ASSKTGGGTQY
v_gene: TRBV5-8; CDR3aa: ASSFGQGFGYT
v_gene: TRBV5-1; CDR3aa: ASSLGDRGFGNTIY
v_gene: TRBV18; CDR3aa: ASSPSHGDYEQY